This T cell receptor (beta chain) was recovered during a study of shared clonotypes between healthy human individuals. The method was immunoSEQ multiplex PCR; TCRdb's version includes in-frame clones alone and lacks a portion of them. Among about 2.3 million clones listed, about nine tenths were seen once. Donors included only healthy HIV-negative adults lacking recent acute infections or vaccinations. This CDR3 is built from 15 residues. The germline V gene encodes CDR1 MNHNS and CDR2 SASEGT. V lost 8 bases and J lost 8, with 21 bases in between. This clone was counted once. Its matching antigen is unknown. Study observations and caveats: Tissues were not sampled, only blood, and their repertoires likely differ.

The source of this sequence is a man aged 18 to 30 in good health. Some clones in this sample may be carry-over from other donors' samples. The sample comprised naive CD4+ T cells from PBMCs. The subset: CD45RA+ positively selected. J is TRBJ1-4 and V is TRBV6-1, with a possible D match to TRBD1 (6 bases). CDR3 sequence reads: CASSARDTGDEKLFF. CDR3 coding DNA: TGTGCCAGCTCGGCGAGGGACACGGGGGACGAAAAACTGTTTTTT.